These 26 T cell receptor beta chains share one sample of origin, sequenced in a study of cytomegalovirus exposure and HLA in healthy donors. TCRdb's table, derived via immunoSEQ multiplex PCR, lists solely in-frame clones and lacks some. The data hold approximately 200,000 clones, with roughly 82% observed a single time. Sequencing was performed on PBMCs. The receptors stem from a woman aged 25 to 39 in good health and CMV-seropositive.

The chain has TRBV28 and TRBJ1-1; D is ambiguous. CDR1 MDHEN and CDR2 SYDVKM come from the germline V gene. Between the trimmed V and J ends, which lost 8 bases and 1 base, there was a span of 11 bases. The CDR3 covers 13 residues. The CDR3 reads CASQEGSNTEAFF. CDR3 nucleotide sequence: TGTGCCAGCCAAGAGGGATCGAACACTGAAGCTTTCTTT.

The J gene is TRBJ2-1, the V gene TRBV14, with a tentative D call TRBD1 (6 bases). The V and J ends lost 0 bases and 7 bases respectively, with 13 bases between them. There are 15 residues in the CDR3. Germline loops: CDR1 SGHDN, CDR2 FVKESK. The CDR3 coding sequence is TGTGCCAGCAGCCAAGAGGCCCTCCAGGGGAATGAGCAGTTCTTC. Translating it yields CASSQEALQGNEQFF. Full variable domain (remainder filled in from reference TRBV14 and TRBJ2-1): EAGVTQFPSHSVIEKGQTVTLRCDPISGHDNLYWYRRVMGKEIKFLLHFVKESKQDESGMPNNRFLAERTGGTYSTLKVQPAELEDSGVYFCASSQEALQGNEQFFGPGTRLTVL.

The chain carries TRBV11-2 and TRBJ2-1, with TRBD1 matching 7 bases. The CDR3 has 15 residues. Germline V CDR1 and CDR2: SGHAT, FQNNGV. The V segment lost 5 bases and the J segment 3 bases; nucleotides outside the gene matches: 7. The CDR3 bases are TGTGCCAGCAGCGCTACGTGGACAGGCTACAATGAGCAGTTCTTC. Protein sequence: CASSATWTGYNEQFF.

V is TRBV2 and J is TRBJ2-2, with D possibly being TRBD1 (5 bases). The CDR3 runs to 17 residues. Per the germline V gene, CDR1 is SNHLY and CDR2 is FYNNEI. Trimming shortened V by 7 bases and J by 2 bases, and 20 bases separated the two germline ends. Here the CDR3 reads CASTPHQMTANTGELFF. CDR3 coding DNA: TGTGCCAGCACCCCACACCAAATGACAGCCAACACCGGGGAGCTGTTTTTT.

This sequence joins TRBV18 and TRBJ1-1; 8 positions agree with TRBD1. With 3 bases clipped from V and 4 bases from J, the junction kept 7 bases outside the gene matches. This CDR3 spans 15 amino acids. Germline V gene data show CDR1 as KGHSH and CDR2 as LQKENI. CDR3 sequence (DNA): TGTGCCAGCTCACCCGGACAGGGTTCATTCACTGAAGCTTTCTTT. Translating gives CASSPGQGSFTEAFF. The full variable domain, with the rest looked up from reference TRBV18 and TRBJ1-1, is NAGVMQNPRHLVRRRGQEARLRCSPMKGHSHVYWYRQLPEEGLKFMVYLQKENIIDESGMPKERFSAEFPKEGPSILRIQQVVRGDSAAYFCASSPGQGSFTEAFFGQGTRLTVV.

Only one count was recorded for this clone. The CDR3 sequence is CASGTGAKKGYGYTF. CDR3 sequence (DNA): TGTGCCAGCGGAACAGGGGCGAAGAAAGGCTATGGCTACACCTTC. The chain carries TRBV5-4 and TRBJ1-2; 7 nucleotides match TRBD1. The CDR3 loop spans 15 amino acids. The V gene end was trimmed by 7 bases and the J gene end by 4 bases; junction bases not matched to a gene: 13. Germline loops: CDR1 SGHNT, CDR2 YYREEE (reference sequence).

The chain uses TRBV5-1 and TRBJ1-3, with D possibly TRBD1 on 6 matching bases. Germline loops: CDR1 SGHRS, CDR2 YFSETQ. Trimming cost V 5 bases and J 0 bases, with 18 bases left between them. The CDR3 runs to 17 residues. CDR3 bases: TGCGCCAGCAGGTCCGGGGACATCGATTTCTCTGGAAACACCATATATTTT. This translates into CASRSGDIDFSGNTIYF.

The V call is TRBV2, the J call TRBJ1-1; weak D call: TRBD1 (5 bases). Trimming cost V 5 bases and J 6 bases, with 19 bases left between them. CDR3 length equals 15 residues. The germline V gene has CDR1 SNHLY and CDR2 FYNNEI. The CDR3 sequence is CASSQLVGGSAEAFF. For the CDR3, the DNA is TGTGCCAGCAGTCAACTCGTGGGGGGTTCTGCTGAAGCTTTCTTT.

This clone was seen just once. The chain couples TRBV5-1 to TRBJ1-4; 8 positions agree with TRBD1. Looked up from germline, CDR1 is SGHRS and CDR2 is YFSETQ. With 2 bases clipped from V and 4 bases from J, the junction kept 1 base outside the gene matches. The CDR3 extends over 14 amino acids. The CDR3 here is CASSFGQGNEKLFF. The CDR3 DNA reads TGCGCCAGCAGCTTTGGACAGGGTAATGAAAAACTGTTTTTT.

J is TRBJ1-2 and V is TRBV28; 8 positions match TRBD1. J lost 1 base, V lost 7 bases, and 5 bases had no gene match. Germline CDR1 and CDR2: MDHEN and SYDVKM. The CDR3 contains 14 residues. CDR3 protein: CASTKQGGNYGYTF. In DNA, the CDR3 is TGTGCCAGCACCAAACAGGGGGGTAACTATGGCTACACCTTC.

Only one count was recorded for this clone. The V call is TRBV29-1, the J call TRBJ2-7; no definite D call. The germline CDR1 and CDR2 sequences are SQVTM and ANQGSEA. The V end lost 4 bases, the J end lost 0 bases, and 16 bases lay between the germline ends. The CDR3 totals 15 residues. This chain's CDR3 is CSVVGWAGSSYEQYF. Here the CDR3 DNA reads TGCAGCGTTGTAGGATGGGCAGGATCCTCCTACGAGCAGTACTTC.

A few counts support this clone. V gene TRBV9 combines with J gene TRBJ2-2, with 7 bases identical to TRBD2. CDR3 length: 14 residues. Losses at the gene ends were 3 bases for V and 3 bases for J; bases not matched to a gene: 2. From germline, CDR1 is SGDLS and CDR2 YYNGEE. The CDR3 region has the DNA TGTGCCAGCAGCGGGGAGGGCTACACCGGGGAGCTGTTTTTT. Translation gives CASSGEGYTGELFF.

This rearrangement joins TRBV7-6 to TRBJ1-3; D is perhaps TRBD1 (5 bases). The ends were cut back, 2 bases at V and 8 bases at J, with 13 bases in the middle. This CDR3 spans 14 amino acids. Germline V gives CDR1 SGHVS, CDR2 FNYEAQ. For the CDR3, the DNA is TGTGCCAGCAGCTTATCGCAGGGTGTGCACACCATATATTTT. Protein sequence: CASSLSQGVHTIYF. The variable domain in full, completed from reference TRBV7-6 and TRBJ1-3, reads GAGVSQSPRYKVTKRGQDVALRCDPISGHVSLYWYRQALGQGPEFLTYFNYEAQQDKSGLPNDRFSAERPEGSISTLTIQRTEQRDSAMYRCASSLSQGVHTIYFGEGSWLTVV.

CDR3 sequence reads: CASREGQGADIQYF. The CDR3 DNA reads TGTGCCAGCAGGGAGGGACAGGGGGCGGACATTCAGTACTTC. This chain joins TRBV2 and TRBJ2-4, with 12 bases that match TRBD1. The CDR3 contains 14 residues. V lost 6 bases, J lost 8 bases, and 5 bases stayed unmatched. Germline-derived CDR1 and CDR2 are SNHLY and FYNNEI.

The chain carries TRBV5-1 and TRBJ2-3, with D possibly TRBD1 on 6 matching bases. The CDR3 spans 15 residues. The germline gives CDR1 SGHRS, CDR2 YFSETQ. V was pared by 1 base and J by 0 bases, with 9 bases between. CDR3 in DNA: TGCGCCAGCAGCTTGACAGGGTATAGCACAGATACGCAGTATTTT. Amino acids: CASSLTGYSTDTQYF.

This clone was seen at least ten times. V gene TRBV7-8 combines with J gene TRBJ2-1; the D gene is possibly TRBD1 (5 bases). This CDR3 contains 13 residues. Germline CDR1 SGHVS, CDR2 FQNEAQ. V was trimmed by 2 bases and J by 8 bases, leaving 10 bases between them. The CDR3 sequence is CASSLRTKDEQFF. The CDR3 region has the DNA TGTGCCAGCAGCTTACGGACAAAAGATGAGCAGTTCTTC.

The chain combines TRBV29-1 with TRBJ1-3, with unresolved D. The CDR3 runs 12 residues. CDR1 is SQVTM, CDR2 ANQGSEA, per germline. V was trimmed by 5 bases and J by 0 bases, leaving 5 bases between them. CDR3 sequence (DNA): TGCAGCGTTCGGGACTCTGGAAACACCATATATTTT. Encoded protein: CSVRDSGNTIYF.

The chain carries TRBV4-2 and TRBJ1-5; D uncertain. V was pared by 1 base and J by 3 bases, with 13 bases between. The CDR3 is 16 residues long. Germline V lookup: CDR1 LGHNA, CDR2 YNFKEQ. In DNA, the CDR3 is TGTGCCAGCAGCCAAGTAATAGGGAGACTCAATCAGCCCCAGCATTTT. Translating it yields CASSQVIGRLNQPQHF.

This clone was picked up one time. This rearrangement joins TRBV4-2 to TRBJ1-1; 11 bases line up with TRBD1. Germline trimming cut 0 bases from V and 5 bases from J; bases unmatched to any gene: 2. The CDR3 sequence is 15 residues long. Germline loops: CDR1 LGHNA, CDR2 YNFKEQ. The CDR3 sequence: CASSQEGTGGTEAFF. CDR3 in DNA: TGTGCCAGCAGCCAAGAAGGGACAGGGGGTACTGAAGCTTTCTTT.

The chain couples TRBV2 to TRBJ2-5, with 12 bases matching TRBD2. The V and J ends lost 5 bases and 5 bases, in that order; junction bases with no gene match: 9. Germline CDR1 reads SNHLY; CDR2 reads FYNNEI. The CDR3 is 16 amino acids. CDR3 nucleotide sequence: TGTGCCAGCAGTATGTTACTAGCGGGGGGAGTCGAGACCCAGTACTTC. Protein product: CASSMLLAGGVETQYF.

The rearrangement joins TRBV7-2 to TRBJ2-7; no clear D gene. The CDR3 runs to 14 residues. V was clipped by 1 base and J by 1 base, with 8 bases between them. The germline V gene encodes CDR1 SGHTA and CDR2 FQGNSA. The DNA of the CDR3 is TGTGCCAGCAGCTTAGGCATGGCTTCCTACGAGCAGTACTTC. Encoded protein: CASSLGMASYEQYF.

The chain couples TRBV27 to TRBJ2-7; D is unclear. V lost 3 bases to trimming and J lost 7 bases, with 16 bases between them. The CDR3 totals 14 residues. CDR1 is MNHEY, CDR2 SMNVEV, per germline (reference sequence). CDR3 DNA sequence: TGTGCCAGCAGTTTTGAAGGTAACGACGGGGAGCAGTACTTC. Translating it yields CASSFEGNDGEQYF.

This clone has only one observation. This chain uses TRBV27 with TRBJ2-2; 7 bases map to TRBD2. V lost 1 base to trimming and J lost 4 bases; unmatched junction nucleotides: 9. The length of the CDR3 is 17 residues. The germline CDR1 and CDR2 sequences are MNHEY and SMNVEV (reference sequence). In DNA form, the CDR3 reads TGTGCCAGCAGTTTATGGGCCGGAGGGAGGGCCACCGGGGAGCTGTTTTTT. Translating gives CASSLWAGGRATGELFF.

The CDR3, as DNA: TGTGCCAGCAGCGCATCACTCCAACCCTTTAACTATGGCTACACCTTC. It specifies CASSASLQPFNYGYTF. This rearrangement joins TRBV9 to TRBJ1-2; no reliable D call. The V and J ends lost 3 bases and 1 base respectively, with 16 bases between them. The CDR3 has 16 amino acids. Germline CDR1 SGDLS, CDR2 YYNGEE. The complete variable domain, with remaining parts taken from reference TRBV9 and TRBJ1-2, reads DSGVTQTPKHLITATGQRVTLRCSPRSGDLSVYWYQQSLDQGLQFLIQYYNGEERAKGNILERFSAQQFPDLHSELNLSSLELGDSALYFCASSASLQPFNYGYTFGSGTRLTVV.

This clone was picked up one time. V and J are TRBV6-5 and TRBJ1-5; D ambiguous. The germline V gene encodes CDR1 MNHEY and CDR2 SVGAGI. V dropped 6 bases and J dropped 5 bases, with 17 bases sitting between them. The CDR3 contains 15 residues. CDR3 in DNA: TGTGCCAGCAGCCACGATACTGCCATCCATCAGCCCCAGCATTTT. Translation gives CASSHDTAIHQPQHF.

This chain uses TRBV9 with TRBJ2-7; TRBD2 aligns across 7 bases. The ends lost 0 bases at V and 4 bases at J; junction bases unmatched: 7. The CDR3 is 15 amino acids. Germline loops: CDR1 SGDLS, CDR2 YYNGEE. The CDR3 is CASSVDPSGMYEQYF. CDR3 DNA: TGTGCCAGCAGCGTAGACCCTAGCGGTATGTACGAGCAGTACTTC.